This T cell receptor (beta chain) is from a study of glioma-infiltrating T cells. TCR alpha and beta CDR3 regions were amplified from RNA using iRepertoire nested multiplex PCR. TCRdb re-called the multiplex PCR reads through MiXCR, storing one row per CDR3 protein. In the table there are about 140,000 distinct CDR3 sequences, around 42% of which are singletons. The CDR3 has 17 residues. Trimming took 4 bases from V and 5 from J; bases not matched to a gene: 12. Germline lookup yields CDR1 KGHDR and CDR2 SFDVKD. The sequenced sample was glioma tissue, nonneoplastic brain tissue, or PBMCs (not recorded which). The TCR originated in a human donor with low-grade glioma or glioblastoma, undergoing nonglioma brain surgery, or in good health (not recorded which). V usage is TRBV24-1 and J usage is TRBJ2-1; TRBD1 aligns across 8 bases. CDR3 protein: CATSDPGQGAFHNEQFF. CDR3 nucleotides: TGTGCCACCAGTGACCCCGGGCAGGGGGCTTTCCACAATGAGCAGTTCTTC.